These 9 T cell receptor beta chains were sequenced from one sample in a study of T-cell reconstitution after alpha-beta-depleted transplantation in children. It was with unique molecular identifiers that the TCRbeta library was prepared. MiXCR, applied by TCRdb to the PCR reads, yields one record per CDR3 protein. Counted here are over 550,000 distinct CDR3 sequences, roughly a tenth occurring once; the ten biggest clones make up about 4%. This material consisted of PBMCs from the stem cell graft donor, taken from the stem cell graft. The receptors come from a human donor who donated a stem cell graft to a child with acute myeloid leukemia.

The V gene is TRBV20-1, the J gene TRBJ2-1, with TRBD2 matching over 12 bases. Germline V gene data show CDR1 as DFQATT and CDR2 as SNEGSKA (reference sequence). The CDR3 runs to 16 residues. Trimming at V came to 5 bases and at J to 1 base, leaving 6 bases not matched to a gene. CDR3 sequence: CSASWLAGGSYNEQFF. CDR3 bases: TGCAGTGCTTCTTGGCTAGCGGGAGGGTCCTACAATGAGCAGTTCTTC.

The V gene is TRBV28, the J gene TRBJ2-7; D perhaps matches TRBD1 (5 bases). The germline V gene has CDR1 MDHEN and CDR2 SYDVKM. The CDR3 extends over 14 amino acids. Trimming removed 7 bases at V and 1 base at J, with 14 bases between. As DNA, the CDR3 is TGTGCCAGCACCGAGAAGGGGCCTTCCTACGAGCAGTACTTC. Amino acid sequence: CASTEKGPSYEQYF. The whole variable domain, filled in from reference TRBV28 and TRBJ2-7, reads DVKVTQSSRYLVKRTGEKVFLECVQDMDHENMFWYRQDPGLGLRLIYFSYDVKMKEKGDIPEGYSVSREKKERFSLILESASTNQTSMYLCASTEKGPSYEQYFGPGTRLTVT.

This clonotype was counted many times. The V call is TRBV6-5, the J call TRBJ2-3; 8 bases are a match to TRBD2. After removal of 6 bases from V and 8 bases from J, the junction contained 19 bases not matched to a gene. The CDR3 is 17 amino acids. From germline, CDR1 is MNHEY and CDR2 SVGAGI. The CDR3 region has the DNA TGTGCCAGCAGACTTACCACTTCGAGCGGGGGCCAGGGTACGCAGTATTTT. Residues: CASRLTTSSGGQGTQYF.

The J gene is TRBJ2-2, the V gene TRBV7-2; D could derive from TRBD1 or TRBD2 (5 bases each). CDR1 and CDR2 (germline): SGHTA, FQGNSA. The CDR3 runs to 16 residues. Trimming left V 2 bases short and J 7 bases short, with 17 bases between. CDR3 amino acids: CASSLLGARMYGELFF. The CDR3 bases are TGTGCCAGCAGCTTACTCGGGGCCCGAATGTACGGGGAGCTGTTTTTT.

This clonotype has a handful of counts. The rearrangement links TRBV5-1 to TRBJ1-1, with unresolved D. The CDR3 sequence is 14 residues long. V was shortened by 4 bases and J by 5 bases, with 15 bases between the two germline ends. Germline-derived CDR1 and CDR2 are SGHRS and YFSETQ. CDR3 residues: CASSPEWAFTEAFF. CDR3 sequence (DNA): TGCGCCAGCAGCCCTGAATGGGCTTTTACTGAAGCTTTCTTT.

This clonotype has just a few counts. The chain has TRBV12-3 or TRBV12-4 and TRBJ2-5; the D gene is possibly TRBD1 (6 bases). The CDR3 has 16 amino acids. The V and J ends lost 6 bases and 2 bases respectively, with 19 bases between them. CDR3 loop: CASSPYYSTGQETQYF. In DNA, the CDR3 is TGTGCCAGCAGCCCGTACTACTCAACAGGGCAAGAGACCCAGTACTTC.

This chain connects TRBV30 to TRBJ2-1; maybe TRBD2 (6 bases). This CDR3 has 13 residues. V was cut by 0 bases and J by 9 bases, with 12 bases left in between. From germline, CDR1 is GTSNPN and CDR2 SVGIG (reference sequence). For the CDR3, the DNA is TGTGCCTGGAGTGTACTTCAGGAGGGTGAGCAGTTCTTC. Protein product: CAWSVLQEGEQFF.

This clonotype was observed many times. The rearrangement joins TRBV6-5 to TRBJ2-1; 8 nucleotides line up with TRBD2. This CDR3 comprises 13 residues. The V segment lost 6 bases and the J segment 9 bases; nucleotides outside the gene matches: 7. Germline V gene sequence: CDR1 MNHEY, CDR2 SVGAGI. The CDR3 DNA sequence: TGTGCCAGCAGGTGGACTAGCCGGGGTGAGCAGTTCTTC. Translating gives CASRWTSRGEQFF.

This clonotype was observed a handful of times. The V and J genes are TRBV25-1 and TRBJ2-7, with D unresolved. The CDR3 is 14 residues long. Germline V CDR1 and CDR2: MGHDK, SYGVNS. Deletions cut 6 bases from V and 2 bases from J, with 14 bases between. The CDR3 DNA sequence: TGTGCCAGCAGGGGGTCAGGAAATACCTACGAGCAGTACTTC. Its protein is CASRGSGNTYEQYF.